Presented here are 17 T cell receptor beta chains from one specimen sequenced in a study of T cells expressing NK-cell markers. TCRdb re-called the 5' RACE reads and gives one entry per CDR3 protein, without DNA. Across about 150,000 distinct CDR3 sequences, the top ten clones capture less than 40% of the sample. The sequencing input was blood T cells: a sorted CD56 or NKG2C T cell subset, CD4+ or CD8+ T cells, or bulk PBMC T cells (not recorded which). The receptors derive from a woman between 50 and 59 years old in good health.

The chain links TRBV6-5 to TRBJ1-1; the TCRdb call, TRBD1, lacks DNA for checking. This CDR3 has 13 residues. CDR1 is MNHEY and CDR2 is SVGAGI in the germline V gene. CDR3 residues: CASSYGGLTEAFF.

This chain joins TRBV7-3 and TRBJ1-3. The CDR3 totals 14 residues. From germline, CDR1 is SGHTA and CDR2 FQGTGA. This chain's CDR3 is CASSSEDGGNTIYF.

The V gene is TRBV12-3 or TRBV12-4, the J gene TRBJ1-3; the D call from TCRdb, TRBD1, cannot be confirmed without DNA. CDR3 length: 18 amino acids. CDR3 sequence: CASRPISGTPNPGNTIYF.

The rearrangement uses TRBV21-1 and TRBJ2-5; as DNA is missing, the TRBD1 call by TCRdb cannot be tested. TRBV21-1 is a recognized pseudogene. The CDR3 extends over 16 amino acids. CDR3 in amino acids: CAAKRRGTAFQETQYF.

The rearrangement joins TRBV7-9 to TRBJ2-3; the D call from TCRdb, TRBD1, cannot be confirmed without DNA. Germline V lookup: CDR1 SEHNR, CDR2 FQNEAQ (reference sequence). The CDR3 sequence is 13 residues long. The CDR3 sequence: CASIQGSTDTQYF.

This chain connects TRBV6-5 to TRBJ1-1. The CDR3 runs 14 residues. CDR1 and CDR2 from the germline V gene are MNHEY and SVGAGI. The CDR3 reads CASSYFPDVDEAFF.

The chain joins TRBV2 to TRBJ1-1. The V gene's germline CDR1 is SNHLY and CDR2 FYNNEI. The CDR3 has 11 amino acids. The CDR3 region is CATEGGTEAFF.

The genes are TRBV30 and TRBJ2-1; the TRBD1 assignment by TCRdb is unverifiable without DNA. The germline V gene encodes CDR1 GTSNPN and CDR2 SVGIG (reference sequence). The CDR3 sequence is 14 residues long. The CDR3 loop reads CAWSSLTGYNEQFF.

The CDR3: CASSHSPGGAYNEQFF. The V call is TRBV11-2, the J call TRBJ2-1. This CDR3 comprises 16 residues. Germline V lookup: CDR1 SGHAT, CDR2 FQNNGV.

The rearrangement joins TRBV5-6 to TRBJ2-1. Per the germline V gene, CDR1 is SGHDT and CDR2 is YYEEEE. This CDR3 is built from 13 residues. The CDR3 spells CASSGQDYNEQFF.

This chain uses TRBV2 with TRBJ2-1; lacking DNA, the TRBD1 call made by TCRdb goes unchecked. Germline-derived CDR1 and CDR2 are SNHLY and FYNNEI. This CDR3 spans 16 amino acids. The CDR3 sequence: CASSREGTESYNEQFF.

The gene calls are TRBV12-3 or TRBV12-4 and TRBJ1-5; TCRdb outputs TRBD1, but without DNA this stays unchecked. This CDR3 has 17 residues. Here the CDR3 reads CASSPRGSLHSNQPQHF.

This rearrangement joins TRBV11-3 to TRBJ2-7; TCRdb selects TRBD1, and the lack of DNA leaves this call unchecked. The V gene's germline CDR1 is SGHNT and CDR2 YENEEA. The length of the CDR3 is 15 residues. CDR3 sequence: CASSDRGIGSYEQYF.

The CDR3 here is CASSPPLASSSYNEQFF. This chain uses TRBV7-9 with TRBJ2-1; the D gene TCRdb calls, TRBD2, cannot be checked with no DNA. In germline, CDR1 is SEHNR, CDR2 FQNEAQ (reference sequence). The CDR3 consists of 17 residues.

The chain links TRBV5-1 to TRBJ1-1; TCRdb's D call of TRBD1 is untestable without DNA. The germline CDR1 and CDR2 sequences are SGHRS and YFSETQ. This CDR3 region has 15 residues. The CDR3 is CASSWMTGLNTEAFF.

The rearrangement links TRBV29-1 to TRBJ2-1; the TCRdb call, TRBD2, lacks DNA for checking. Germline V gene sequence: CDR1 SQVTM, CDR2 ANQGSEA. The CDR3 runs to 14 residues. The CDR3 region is CSHTGLAGVNEQFF.

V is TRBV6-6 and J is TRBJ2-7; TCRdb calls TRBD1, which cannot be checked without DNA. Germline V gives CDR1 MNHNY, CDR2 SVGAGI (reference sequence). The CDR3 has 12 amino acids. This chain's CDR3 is CASRDTSYEQYF.